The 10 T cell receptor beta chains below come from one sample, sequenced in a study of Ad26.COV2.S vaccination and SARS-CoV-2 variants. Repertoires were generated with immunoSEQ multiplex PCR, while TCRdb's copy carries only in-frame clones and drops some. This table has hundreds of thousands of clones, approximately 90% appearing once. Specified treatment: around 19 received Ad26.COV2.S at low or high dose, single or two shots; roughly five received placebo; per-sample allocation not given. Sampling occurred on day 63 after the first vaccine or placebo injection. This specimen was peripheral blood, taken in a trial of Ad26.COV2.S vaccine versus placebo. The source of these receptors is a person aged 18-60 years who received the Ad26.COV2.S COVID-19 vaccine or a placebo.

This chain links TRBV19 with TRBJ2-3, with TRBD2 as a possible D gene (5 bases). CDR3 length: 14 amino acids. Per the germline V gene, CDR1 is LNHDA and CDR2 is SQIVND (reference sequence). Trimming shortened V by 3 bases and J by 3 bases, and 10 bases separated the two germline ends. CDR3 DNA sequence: TGTGCCAGTAGTATGAGGCTAGCTACAGATACGCAGTATTTT. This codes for CASSMRLATDTQYF.

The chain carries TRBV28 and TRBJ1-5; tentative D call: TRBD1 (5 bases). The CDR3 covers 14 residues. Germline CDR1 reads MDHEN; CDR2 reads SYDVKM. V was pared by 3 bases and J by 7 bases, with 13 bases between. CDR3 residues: CASSLGGDPQPQHF. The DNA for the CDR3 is TGTGCCAGCAGTTTGGGGGGTGATCCGCAGCCCCAGCATTTT. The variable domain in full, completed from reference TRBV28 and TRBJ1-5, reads DVKVTQSSRYLVKRTGEKVFLECVQDMDHENMFWYRQDPGLGLRLIYFSYDVKMKEKGDIPEGYSVSREKKERFSLILESASTNQTSMYLCASSLGGDPQPQHFGDGTRLSIL.

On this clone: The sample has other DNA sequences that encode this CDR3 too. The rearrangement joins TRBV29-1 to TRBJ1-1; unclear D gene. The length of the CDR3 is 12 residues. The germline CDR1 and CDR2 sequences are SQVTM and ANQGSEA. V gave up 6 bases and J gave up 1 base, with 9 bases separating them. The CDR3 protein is CSVGDRNTEAFF. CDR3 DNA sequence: TGCAGCGTAGGAGACCGGAACACTGAAGCTTTCTTT.

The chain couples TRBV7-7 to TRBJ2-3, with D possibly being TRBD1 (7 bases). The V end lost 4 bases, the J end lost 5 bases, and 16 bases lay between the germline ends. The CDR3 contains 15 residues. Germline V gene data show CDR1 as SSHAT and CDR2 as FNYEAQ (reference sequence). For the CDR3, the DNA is TGTGCCAGCAGCTCCGGAGGGGGCATGCTAGATACGCAGTATTTT. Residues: CASSSGGGMLDTQYF.

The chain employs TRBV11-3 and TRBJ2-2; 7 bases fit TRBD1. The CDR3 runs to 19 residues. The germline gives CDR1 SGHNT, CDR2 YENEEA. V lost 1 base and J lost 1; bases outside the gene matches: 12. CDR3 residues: CASSLVNHRGDLNTGELFF. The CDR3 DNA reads TGTGCCAGCAGCTTAGTGAATCACAGGGGCGATCTGAACACCGGGGAGCTGTTTTTT.

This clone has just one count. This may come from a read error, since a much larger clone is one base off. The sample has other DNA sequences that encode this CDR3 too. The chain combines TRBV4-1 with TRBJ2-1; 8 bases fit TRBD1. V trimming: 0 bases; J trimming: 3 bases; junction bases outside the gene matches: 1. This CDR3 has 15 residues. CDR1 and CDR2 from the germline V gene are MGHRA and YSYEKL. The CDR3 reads CASSQDGQGYNEQFF. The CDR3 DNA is TGCGCCAGCAGCCAAGATGGACAGGGCTACAATGAGCAGTTCTTC.

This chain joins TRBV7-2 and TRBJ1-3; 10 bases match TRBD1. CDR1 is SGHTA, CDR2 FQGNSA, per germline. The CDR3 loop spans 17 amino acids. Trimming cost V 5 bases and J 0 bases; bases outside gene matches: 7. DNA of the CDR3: TGTGCCAGCAGCGTGACAGGGGGCCGCAACTCTGGAAACACCATATATTTT. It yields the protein CASSVTGGRNSGNTIYF.

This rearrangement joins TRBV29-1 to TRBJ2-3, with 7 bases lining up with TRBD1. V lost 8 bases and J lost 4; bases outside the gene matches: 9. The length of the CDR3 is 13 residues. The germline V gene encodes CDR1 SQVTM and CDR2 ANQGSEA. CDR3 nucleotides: TGCAGCACTCGACAGGGTGCGGCAGATACGCAGTATTTT. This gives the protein CSTRQGAADTQYF.

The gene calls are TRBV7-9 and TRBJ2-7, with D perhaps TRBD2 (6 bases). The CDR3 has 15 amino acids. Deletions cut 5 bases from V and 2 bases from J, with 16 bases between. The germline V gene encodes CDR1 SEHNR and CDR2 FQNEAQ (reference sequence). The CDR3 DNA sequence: TGTGCCAGCAGCCCCTGGACTAAGGGAACCTACGAGCAGTACTTC. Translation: CASSPWTKGTYEQYF. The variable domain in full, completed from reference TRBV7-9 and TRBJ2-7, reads DTGVSQNPRHKITKRGQNVTFRCDPISEHNRLYWYRQTLGQGPEFLTYFQNEAQLEKSRLLSDRFSAERPKGSFSTLEIQRTEQGDSAMYLCASSPWTKGTYEQYFGPGTRLTVT.

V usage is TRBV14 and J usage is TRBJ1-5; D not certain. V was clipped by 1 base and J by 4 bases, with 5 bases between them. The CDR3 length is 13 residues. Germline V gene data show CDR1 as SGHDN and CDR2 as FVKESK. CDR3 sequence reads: CASSQVENQPQHF. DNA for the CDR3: TGTGCCAGCAGCCAAGTTGAGAATCAGCCCCAGCATTTT.